This is a list of T cell receptor beta chains from one sample in a study of blood T cells in healthy people across ages. TCRdb fed the 5' RACE reads into MiXCR, producing one record per CDR3 protein. Among more than 650,000 distinct CDR3 sequences listed, about 55% were seen once. The sequenced material came from blood. Receptors were obtained from a man older than 75 in good health. The CDR3 runs from the conserved cysteine through the conserved F or W. The order of the fields is clone size, J gene, V gene, D gene, CDR3 protein, CDR3 DNA. A D gene is named only where the DNA matches it firmly. Size values are once, few and many counts, or a class for expanded clones, and some rows have none.

>NA|TRBJ2-1|TRBV5-1|TRBD2
CASSLGALAPPYNEQFF
TGCGCCAGCAGCTTGGGGGCACTAGCGCCACCCTACAATGAGCAGTTCTTC
>NA|TRBJ2-1|TRBV13|TRBD2
CASSPRGGLAGGLNNEQFF
TGTGCCAGCAGCCCAAGAGGGGGACTAGCGGGAGGGCTAAACAATGAGCAGTTCTTC
>few|TRBJ2-1|TRBV18|NA
CASSPLSSPRNEQFF
TGTGCCAGCTCACCCCTGAGTAGTCCTCGGAATGAGCAGTTCTTC
>few|TRBJ2-5|TRBV24-1|TRBD1
CATGGTQGAKTQYF
TGTGCCACAGGAGGTACACAGGGGGCTAAGACCCAGTACTTC
>NA|TRBJ2-3|TRBV5-1|TRBD2
CASSSGLAGIHRYAYF
TGCGCCAGCAGCTCCGGACTAGCGGGGATACACAGATACGCGTATTTT
>NA|TRBJ2-5|TRBV18|TRBD1
CASSQNRGQETQYF
TGTGCCAGCTCACAAAACAGGGGCCAAGAGACCCAGTACTTC
>NA|TRBJ1-4|TRBV20-1|TRBD1
CSAPGTVNEKLFF
TGCAGTGCCCCTGGGACAGTTAATGAAAAACTGTTTTTT
>NA|TRBJ2-5|TRBV20-1|TRBD2
CSGTSGTIGETQYF
TGCAGCGGGACTAGCGGGACGATAGGAGAGACCCAGTACTTC
>few|TRBJ1-4|TRBV4-1|NA
CASRFRVGVEKLFF
TGCGCCAGCCGCTTCAGGGTAGGGGTTGAAAAACTGTTTTTT
>NA|TRBJ2-1|TRBV24-1|NA
CATSVRWDEQFF
TGTGCCACCAGTGTTAGGTGGGATGAGCAGTTCTTC
>NA|TRBJ1-5|TRBV12-5|NA
CASGPARESLQQNSQNQPQHF
TGTGCTAGTGGCCCCGCGCGGGAAAGCCTCCAACAGAATTCTCAAAATCAGCCCCAGCATTTT
>NA|TRBJ2-1|TRBV5-1|NA
CASGRSINNEQFF
TGCGCCAGCGGCCGCAGCATTAACAATGAGCAGTTCTTC
>NA|TRBJ2-1|TRBV7-2|NA
CASSLGFMNNEQFF
TGTGCCAGCAGCTTAGGGTTTATGAACAATGAGCAGTTCTTC
>NA|TRBJ2-3|TRBV12-3/TRBV12-4|NA
CASSSPRGDTQYF
TGTGCCAGCAGTAGCCCCCGAGGAGATACGCAGTATTTT
>NA|TRBJ2-1|TRBV5-1|NA
CASSSRAGGNEQFF
TGCGCCAGCAGCTCCAGGGCAGGGGGGAATGAGCAGTTCTTC
>NA|TRBJ2-3|TRBV7-8|TRBD2
CASSLASGEGLADTQYF
TGTGCCAGCAGCTTAGCGTCGGGGGAGGGCCTGGCGGATACGCAGTATTTT
>NA|TRBJ2-7|TRBV29-1|TRBD2
CSVERGVGEQYF
TGCAGCGTTGAACGGGGGGTGGGGGAGCAGTACTTC
>NA|TRBJ2-7|TRBV21-1|NA
CASSKRLGRTGAYQYF
TGTGCCAGCAGCAAACGACTCGGCAGGACAGGAGCGTACCAGTACTTC
>once|TRBJ1-4|TRBV21-1|NA
CASSNRDRDEKLFF
TGTGCCAGCAGCAACCGGGACAGGGATGAAAAACTGTTTTTT
>NA|TRBJ2-7|TRBV25-1|TRBD2
CASSDMGGVGYEQYF
TGTGCCAGCAGTGATATGGGGGGGGTAGGCTACGAGCAGTACTTC
>NA|TRBJ2-4|TRBV2|NA
CASSGEFVAKNIQYF
TGTGCCAGCAGTGGGGAGTTTGTAGCCAAAAACATTCAGTACTTC
>many|TRBJ1-6|TRBV7-2|NA
CASSPRGSPLHF
TGTGCCAGCAGCCCGCGTGGTTCACCCCTCCACTTT
>NA|TRBJ2-2|TRBV5-1|TRBD2
CASSFGAGRNTGELFF
TGCGCCAGCAGCTTCGGAGCGGGACGGAACACCGGGGAGCTGTTTTTT
>few|TRBJ2-6|TRBV9|TRBD1
CASSPGTGAGANVLTF
TGTGCCAGCAGCCCAGGGACAGGGGCTGGGGCCAACGTCCTGACTTTC
>NA|TRBJ2-1|TRBV30|TRBD2
CAWSASGGNNEQFF
TGTGCCTGGAGTGCCAGCGGGGGAAACAATGAGCAGTTCTTC
>NA|TRBJ2-1|TRBV29-1|NA
CSAEGGGGEQFF
TGCAGCGCCGAGGGGGGAGGGGGTGAGCAGTTCTTC
>NA|TRBJ1-2|TRBV29-1|NA
CSAVGVYGYTF
TGCAGCGCCGTCGGAGTCTATGGCTACACCTTC
>few|TRBJ2-1|TRBV15|TRBD1
CATSLTGGNEQFF
TGTGCCACCAGCTTGACAGGGGGGAATGAGCAGTTCTTC
>NA|TRBJ2-1|TRBV6-4|TRBD2
CASSDGLAGGDNEQFF
TGTGCCAGCAGTGACGGGCTAGCGGGAGGGGACAATGAGCAGTTCTTC
>few|TRBJ2-7|TRBV5-1|TRBD1
CASSKGDSEQYF
TGCGCCAGCAGCAAGGGGGACAGCGAGCAGTACTTC
>few|TRBJ1-2|TRBV4-1|NA
CASSQDPEYGYTF
TGCGCCAGCAGCCAAGACCCAGAGTATGGCTACACCTTC
>NA|TRBJ2-7|TRBV20-1|NA
CSARRQGSKPSYEQYF
TGCAGTGCTAGGAGGCAGGGGTCAAAACCCTCCTACGAGCAGTACTTC
>NA|TRBJ2-4|TRBV5-1|TRBD2
CASSPGLGPDKNIQYF
TGCGCCAGCAGCCCCGGACTAGGTCCTGACAAAAACATTCAGTACTTC
>NA|TRBJ1-1|TRBV6-5|NA
CASSYVGSNTEAFF
TGTGCCAGCAGTTACGTAGGTTCGAACACTGAAGCTTTCTTT
>NA|TRBJ2-3|TRBV15|TRBD2
CATSRDRGGSVSTDTQYF
TGTGCCACCAGCAGAGATAGGGGCGGGAGTGTCAGCACAGATACGCAGTATTTT